This T cell receptor beta chain came from a study of shared clonotypes between healthy human individuals. Terminally differentiated effector memory CD45RA+ cells were left out of the naive CD8 fraction, which was CD45RO-negative and positively selected for CCR7. V was pared by 4 bases and J by 5 bases, with 15 bases between. Germline CDR1 SQVTM, CDR2 ANQGSEA. This CDR3 is built from 13 residues. Using immunoSEQ multiplex PCR, the repertoire was profiled, and TCRdb retains in-frame clones only, with some absent. The sample has about 750,000 clones, nearly 95% seen once. This clone occurred once. Sample: naive CD8+ T cells sorted from blood. V usage is TRBV29-1 and J usage is TRBJ2-7; perhaps TRBD1 as D (6 bases). This sequence originates from a man aged 25-45 years in good health. The CDR3 loop reads CSVVSPGAHEQYF. Written as DNA, the CDR3 is TGCAGCGTTGTATCACCAGGGGCCCACGAGCAGTACTTC.